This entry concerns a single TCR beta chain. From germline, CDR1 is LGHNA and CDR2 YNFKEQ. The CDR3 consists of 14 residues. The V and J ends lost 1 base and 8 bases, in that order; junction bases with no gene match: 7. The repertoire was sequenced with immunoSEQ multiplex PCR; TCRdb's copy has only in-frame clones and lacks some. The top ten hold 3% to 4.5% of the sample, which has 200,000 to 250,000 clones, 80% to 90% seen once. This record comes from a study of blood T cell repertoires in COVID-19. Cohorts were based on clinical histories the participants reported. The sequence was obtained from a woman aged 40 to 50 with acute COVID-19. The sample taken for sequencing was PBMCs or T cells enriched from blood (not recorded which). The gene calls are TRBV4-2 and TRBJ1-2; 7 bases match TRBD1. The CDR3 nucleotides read TGTGCCAGCAGCCAAGGTACAGGGGCGGGGGGCTACACCTTC. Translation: CASSQGTGAGGYTF.